This TCR beta chain was identified during a study of blood T cell repertoires in COVID-19. The overall study: PBMCs, B-cell-depleted T cells, or T cells were the source of the cDNA or gDNA that made up the material.

V lost 0 bases to trimming and J lost 2 bases, with 11 bases between them. Looked up from germline, CDR1 is SGHTA and CDR2 is FQGNSA. This CDR3 region has 15 residues. Original data processing: Estimation of nucleated cell counts was performed using reference gene primer amplification. Measured with immunoSEQ multiplex PCR; TCRdb has only the in-frame clones, and not every one. V and J calls and clone size follow that table, whereas D and trimming were derived from the DNA. The repertoire has around 200,000 clones, approximately 87% of them found once; the top ten carry 3.5% to 4.5%. The sequenced material came from peripheral blood. The sequence came from a man between 18 and 29 years old with active or convalescent COVID-19. The rearrangement joins TRBV7-2 to TRBJ2-7; weak D call: TRBD2 (6 bases). The CDR3, as DNA: TGTGCCAGCAGCTTAGCTCCAGGGAGGACCTACGAGCAGTACTTC. Encoded protein: CASSLAPGRTYEQYF.